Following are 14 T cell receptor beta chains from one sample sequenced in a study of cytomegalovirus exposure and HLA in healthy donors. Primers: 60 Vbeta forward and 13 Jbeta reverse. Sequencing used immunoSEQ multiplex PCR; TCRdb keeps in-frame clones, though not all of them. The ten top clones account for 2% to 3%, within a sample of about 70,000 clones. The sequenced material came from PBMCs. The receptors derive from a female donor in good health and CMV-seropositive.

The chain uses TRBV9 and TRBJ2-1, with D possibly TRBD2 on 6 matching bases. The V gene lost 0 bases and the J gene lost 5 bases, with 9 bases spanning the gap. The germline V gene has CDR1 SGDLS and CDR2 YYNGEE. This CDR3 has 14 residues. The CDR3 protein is CASSVGGENNEQFF. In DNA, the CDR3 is TGTGCCAGCAGCGTAGGGGGGGAAAACAATGAGCAGTTCTTC. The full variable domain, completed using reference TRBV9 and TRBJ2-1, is DSGVTQTPKHLITATGQRVTLRCSPRSGDLSVYWYQQSLDQGLQFLIQYYNGEERAKGNILERFSAQQFPDLHSELNLSSLELGDSALYFCASSVGGENNEQFFGPGTRLTVL.

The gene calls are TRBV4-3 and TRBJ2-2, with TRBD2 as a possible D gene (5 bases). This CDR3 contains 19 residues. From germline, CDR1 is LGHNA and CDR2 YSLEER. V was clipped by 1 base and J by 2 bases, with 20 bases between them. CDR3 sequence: CASSQVGAGGFFNTGELFF. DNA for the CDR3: TGCGCCAGCAGCCAAGTGGGTGCGGGTGGATTTTTTAACACCGGGGAGCTGTTTTTT.

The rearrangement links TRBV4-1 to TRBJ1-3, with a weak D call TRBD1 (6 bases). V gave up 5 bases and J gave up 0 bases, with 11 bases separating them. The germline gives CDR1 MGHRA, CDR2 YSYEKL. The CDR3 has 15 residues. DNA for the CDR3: TGCGCCAGCAGCGGCGGACAGTCCTCTGGAAACACCATATATTTT. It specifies CASSGGQSSGNTIYF.

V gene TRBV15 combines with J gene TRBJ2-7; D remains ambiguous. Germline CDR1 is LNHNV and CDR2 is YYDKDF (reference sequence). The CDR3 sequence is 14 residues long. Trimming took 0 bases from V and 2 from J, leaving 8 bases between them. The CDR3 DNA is TGTGCCACCAGCAGAGATAAACTTCCCTACGAGCAGTACTTC. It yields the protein CATSRDKLPYEQYF.

The CDR3 coding sequence is TGTGCCAGCAGTCCCCTAGTCGGTAGCTACACAGATACGCAGTATTTT. Protein: CASSPLVGSYTDTQYF. The chain joins TRBV27 to TRBJ2-3; D is unclear. Germline values: CDR1 MNHEY, CDR2 SMNVEV (reference sequence). CDR3 size: 16 residues. The V end lost 5 bases, the J end lost 2 bases, and 17 bases lay between the germline ends.

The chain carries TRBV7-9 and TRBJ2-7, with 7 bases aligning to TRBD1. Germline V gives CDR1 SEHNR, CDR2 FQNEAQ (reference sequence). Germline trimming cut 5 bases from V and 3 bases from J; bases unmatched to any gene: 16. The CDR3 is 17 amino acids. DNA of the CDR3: TGTGCCAGCAGCCCGCCCTCAGACAGGGACACTGACTACGAGCAGTACTTC. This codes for CASSPPSDRDTDYEQYF.

Here the CDR3 DNA reads TGTGCCAGCAGCCCATCCGCCGGGGAAACCTCCTACGAGCAGTACTTC. Amino acid sequence: CASSPSAGETSYEQYF. The J gene is TRBJ2-7, the V gene TRBV7-9; possible D gene TRBD2, 5 bases. Germline CDR1 is SEHNR and CDR2 is FQNEAQ (reference sequence). The V and J ends lost 5 bases and 0 bases respectively, with 17 bases between them. This CDR3 has 16 residues. Filled out from reference TRBV7-9 and TRBJ2-7, the complete variable domain reads DTGVSQNPRHKITKRGQNVTFRCDPISEHNRLYWYRQTLGQGPEFLTYFQNEAQLEKSRLLSDRFSAERPKGSFSTLEIQRTEQGDSAMYLCASSPSAGETSYEQYFGPGTRLTVT.

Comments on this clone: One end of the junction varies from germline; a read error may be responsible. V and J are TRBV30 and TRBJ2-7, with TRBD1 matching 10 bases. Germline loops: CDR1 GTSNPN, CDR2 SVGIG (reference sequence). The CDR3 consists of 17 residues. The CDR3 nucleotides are TGTACCTGGAGTGTCCCGATGGACAGGGGGTTCTCCTACGAGCAGTACTTC. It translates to CTWSVPMDRGFSYEQYF.

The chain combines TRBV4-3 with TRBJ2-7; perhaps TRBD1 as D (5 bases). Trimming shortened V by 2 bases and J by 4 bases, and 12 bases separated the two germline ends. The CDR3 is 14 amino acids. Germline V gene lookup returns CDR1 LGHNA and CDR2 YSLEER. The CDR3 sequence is CASSQYQGGYEQYF. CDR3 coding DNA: TGCGCCAGCAGCCAATACCAGGGCGGATACGAGCAGTACTTC.

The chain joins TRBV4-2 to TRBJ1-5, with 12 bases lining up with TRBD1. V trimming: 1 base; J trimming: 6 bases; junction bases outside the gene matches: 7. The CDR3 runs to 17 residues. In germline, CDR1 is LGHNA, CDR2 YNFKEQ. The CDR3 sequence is CASSQAGTGGEGQPQHF. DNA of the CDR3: TGTGCCAGCAGCCAAGCCGGGACAGGGGGCGAAGGTCAGCCCCAGCATTTT.

CDR3 nucleotides: TGTGCCAGCAGCTTACAGGGAGGCGACTACGAGCAGTACTTC. Protein: CASSLQGGDYEQYF. V usage is TRBV7-9 and J usage is TRBJ2-7; D may be TRBD2 (6 bases). Germline values: CDR1 SEHNR, CDR2 FQNEAQ (reference sequence). The CDR3 sequence is 14 residues long. The V end was cut by 2 bases, the J end by 3 bases, with 11 bases between. Complete variable domain (other parts from reference TRBV7-9 and TRBJ2-7): DTGVSQNPRHKITKRGQNVTFRCDPISEHNRLYWYRQTLGQGPEFLTYFQNEAQLEKSRLLSDRFSAERPKGSFSTLEIQRTEQGDSAMYLCASSLQGGDYEQYFGPGTRLTVT.

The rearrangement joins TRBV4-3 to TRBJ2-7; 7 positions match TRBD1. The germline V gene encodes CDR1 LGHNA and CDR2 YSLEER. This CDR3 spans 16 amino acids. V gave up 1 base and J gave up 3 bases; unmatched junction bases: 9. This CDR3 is CASSQVKGAEGYEQYF. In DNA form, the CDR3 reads TGCGCCAGCAGCCAAGTGAAGGGGGCTGAAGGCTACGAGCAGTACTTC.

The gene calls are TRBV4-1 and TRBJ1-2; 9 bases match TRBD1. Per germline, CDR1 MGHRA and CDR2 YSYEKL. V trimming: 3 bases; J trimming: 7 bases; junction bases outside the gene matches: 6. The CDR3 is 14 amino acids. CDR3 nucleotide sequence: TGCGCCAGCAGCCACACGGACAGGGGCGGTGGCTACACCTTC. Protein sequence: CASSHTDRGGGYTF.

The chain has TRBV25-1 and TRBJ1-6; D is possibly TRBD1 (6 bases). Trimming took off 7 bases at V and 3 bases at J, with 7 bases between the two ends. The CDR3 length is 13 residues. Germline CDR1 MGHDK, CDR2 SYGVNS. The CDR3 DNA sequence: TGTGCCAGCACCAGGGGCTATAATTCACCCCTCCACTTT. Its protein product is CASTRGYNSPLHF.